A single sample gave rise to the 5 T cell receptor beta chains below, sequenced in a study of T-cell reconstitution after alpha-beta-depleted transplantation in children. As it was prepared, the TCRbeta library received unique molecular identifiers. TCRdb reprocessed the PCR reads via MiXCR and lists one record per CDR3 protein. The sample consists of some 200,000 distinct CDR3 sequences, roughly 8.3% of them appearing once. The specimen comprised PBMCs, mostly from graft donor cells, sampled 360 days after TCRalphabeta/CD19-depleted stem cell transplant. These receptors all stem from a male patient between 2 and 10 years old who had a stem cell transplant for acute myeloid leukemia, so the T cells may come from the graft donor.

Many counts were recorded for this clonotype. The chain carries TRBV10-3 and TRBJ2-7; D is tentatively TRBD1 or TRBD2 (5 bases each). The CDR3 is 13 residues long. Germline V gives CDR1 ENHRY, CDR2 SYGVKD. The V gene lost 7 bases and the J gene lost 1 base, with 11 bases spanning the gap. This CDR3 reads CAIKMRGSYEQYF. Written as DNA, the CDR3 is TGTGCCATCAAGATGAGGGGATCCTACGAGCAGTACTTC.

The CDR3 DNA reads as TGTGCCATCAGTGAGGTTCTTAACCTACAGGGTAGTCGGTATGGCTACACCTTC. Encoded protein: CAISEVLNLQGSRYGYTF. The chain carries TRBV10-3 and TRBJ1-2, with TRBD1 as a possible D gene (6 bases). This CDR3 region has 18 residues. Between the trimmed V and J ends, which lost 2 bases and 5 bases, there was a span of 24 bases. Germline V lookup: CDR1 ENHRY, CDR2 SYGVKD.

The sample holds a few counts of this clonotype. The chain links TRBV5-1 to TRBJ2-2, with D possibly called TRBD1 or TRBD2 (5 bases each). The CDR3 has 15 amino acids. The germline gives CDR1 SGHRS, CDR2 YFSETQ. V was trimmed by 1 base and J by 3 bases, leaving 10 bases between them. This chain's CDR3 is CASSLTGPYTGELFF. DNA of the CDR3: TGCGCCAGCAGCTTGACGGGGCCCTACACCGGGGAGCTGTTTTTT.

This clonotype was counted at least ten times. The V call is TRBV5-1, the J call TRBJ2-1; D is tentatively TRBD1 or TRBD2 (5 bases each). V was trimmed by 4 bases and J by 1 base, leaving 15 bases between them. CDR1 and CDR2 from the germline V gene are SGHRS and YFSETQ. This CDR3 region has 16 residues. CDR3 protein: CASSLDSPGSYNEQFF. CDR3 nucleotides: TGCGCCAGCAGCCTTGACAGCCCGGGATCCTACAATGAGCAGTTCTTC.

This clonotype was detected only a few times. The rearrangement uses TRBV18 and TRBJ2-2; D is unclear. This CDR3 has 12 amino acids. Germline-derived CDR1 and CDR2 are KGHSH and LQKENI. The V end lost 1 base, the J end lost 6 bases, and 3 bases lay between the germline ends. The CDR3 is CASSPRAGELFF. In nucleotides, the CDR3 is TGTGCCAGCTCACCACGGGCCGGGGAGCTGTTTTTT.